This entry describes one T cell receptor (beta chain). The antigen is not known. Second doses that came at about 4 or about 12 weeks were put together. Data came from immunoSEQ multiplex PCR; TCRdb stores just in-frame clones and leaves some out. Of about 130,000 clones detected, 80% to 95% appear once; the ten largest clones hold more than 0.95%. The germline CDR1 and CDR2 sequences are SGHTA and FQGNSA. The CDR3 is made up of 14 amino acids. Trimming cost V 3 bases and J 1 base, with 10 bases left between them. The data stem from a study of T cell responses to AZD1222 COVID-19 vaccine. General study results and limits: Spike-wide coverage was observed for vaccine-associated CD4 TCRs, with dominant responses at 160-218 and 743-854. All repertoire sampling was performed exclusively after the peak T cell response. Among AZD1222 vaccinees, only six or seven were seropositive at baseline.

The V and J genes are TRBV7-2 and TRBJ2-7; D might be TRBD1 (5 bases). The source is an adult who received the AZD1222 COVID-19 vaccine. The source material was peripheral blood, sampled 28 days after the second AZD1222 dose. CDR3 coding DNA: TGTGCCAGCAGCTTTCGGACACAGTCCTACGAGCAGTACTTC. It codes for CASSFRTQSYEQYF.